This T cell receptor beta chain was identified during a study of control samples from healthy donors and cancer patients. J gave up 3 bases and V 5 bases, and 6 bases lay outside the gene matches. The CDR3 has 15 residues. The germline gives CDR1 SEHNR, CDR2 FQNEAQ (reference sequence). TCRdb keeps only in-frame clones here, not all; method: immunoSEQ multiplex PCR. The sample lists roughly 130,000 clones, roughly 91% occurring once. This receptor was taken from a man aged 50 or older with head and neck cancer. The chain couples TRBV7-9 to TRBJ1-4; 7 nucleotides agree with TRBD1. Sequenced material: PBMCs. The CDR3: CASSADGTANEKLFF. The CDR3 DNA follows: TGTGCCAGCAGCGCCGACGGGACAGCTAATGAAAAACTGTTTTTT.